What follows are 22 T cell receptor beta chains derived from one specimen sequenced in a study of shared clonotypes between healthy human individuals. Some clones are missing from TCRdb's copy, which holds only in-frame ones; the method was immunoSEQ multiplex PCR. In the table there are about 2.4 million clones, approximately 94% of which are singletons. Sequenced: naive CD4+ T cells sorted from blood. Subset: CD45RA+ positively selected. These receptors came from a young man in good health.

CDR3: CASSLGQGPGNTIYF. In DNA, the CDR3 is TGCGCCAGCAGCTTGGGCCAGGGGCCTGGAAACACCATATATTTT. J is TRBJ1-3 and V is TRBV5-1; D might be TRBD1 (6 bases). The length of the CDR3 is 15 residues. The germline V and J ends were trimmed by 0 bases and 2 bases, with 9 bases remaining between them. Germline V gene data show CDR1 as SGHRS and CDR2 as YFSETQ.

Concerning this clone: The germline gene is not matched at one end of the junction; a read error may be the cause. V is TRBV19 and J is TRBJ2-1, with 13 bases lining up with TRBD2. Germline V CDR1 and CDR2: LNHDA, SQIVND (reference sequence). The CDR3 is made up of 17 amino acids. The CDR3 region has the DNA TGTGCCAGTAGTCTAGAGACTAGCGGGAGGTCCTACAATGAGCAGTTCTTC. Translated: CASSLETSGRSYNEQFF.

CDR3 DNA sequence: TGTGCCTGGAGTGTACAAAAAAGTGCCGTAGGCGGCTACACCTTC. Translated: CAWSVQKSAVGGYTF. V usage is TRBV30 and J usage is TRBJ1-2; D unclear. V was shortened by 0 bases and J by 8 bases, with 19 bases between the two germline ends. Germline values: CDR1 GTSNPN, CDR2 SVGIG (reference sequence). This CDR3 is 15 amino acids long.

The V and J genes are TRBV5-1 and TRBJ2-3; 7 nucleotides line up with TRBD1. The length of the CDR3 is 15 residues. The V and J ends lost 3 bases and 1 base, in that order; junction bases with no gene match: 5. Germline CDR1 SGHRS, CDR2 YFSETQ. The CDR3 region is CASSWTGFGTDTQYF. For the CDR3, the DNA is TGCGCCAGCAGCTGGACAGGATTTGGCACAGATACGCAGTATTTT.

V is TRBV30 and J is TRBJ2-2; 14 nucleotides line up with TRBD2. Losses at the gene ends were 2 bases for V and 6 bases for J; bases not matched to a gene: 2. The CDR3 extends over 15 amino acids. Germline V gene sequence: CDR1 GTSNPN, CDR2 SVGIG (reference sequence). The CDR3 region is CAWSKTSGGAGELFF. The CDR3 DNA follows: TGTGCCTGGAGTAAGACTAGCGGGGGGGCCGGGGAGCTGTTTTTT.

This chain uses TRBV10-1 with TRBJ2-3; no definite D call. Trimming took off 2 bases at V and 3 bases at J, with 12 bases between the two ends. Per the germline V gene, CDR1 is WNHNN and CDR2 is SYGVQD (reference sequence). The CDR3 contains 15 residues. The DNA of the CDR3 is TGCGCCAGCAGTGAGGGTGGACCTAAGACAGATACGCAGTATTTT. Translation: CASSEGGPKTDTQYF.

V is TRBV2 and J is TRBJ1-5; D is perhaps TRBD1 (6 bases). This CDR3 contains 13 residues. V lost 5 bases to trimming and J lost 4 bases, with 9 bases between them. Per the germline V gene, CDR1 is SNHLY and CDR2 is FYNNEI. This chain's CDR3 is CASSPGQNQPQHF. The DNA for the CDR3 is TGTGCCAGCAGTCCGGGACAAAATCAGCCCCAGCATTTT.

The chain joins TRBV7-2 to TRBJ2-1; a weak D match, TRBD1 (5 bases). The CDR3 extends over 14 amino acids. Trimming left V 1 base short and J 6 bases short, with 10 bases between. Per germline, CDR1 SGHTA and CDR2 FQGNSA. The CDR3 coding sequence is TGTGCCAGCAGCTTAGACCTAGGGGTCAATGAGCAGTTCTTC. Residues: CASSLDLGVNEQFF.

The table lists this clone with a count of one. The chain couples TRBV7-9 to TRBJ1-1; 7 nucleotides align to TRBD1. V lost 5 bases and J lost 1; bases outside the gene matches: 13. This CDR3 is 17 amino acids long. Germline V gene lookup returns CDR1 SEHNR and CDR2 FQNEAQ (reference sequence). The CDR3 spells CASSRGQSILQNTEAFF. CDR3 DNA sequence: TGTGCCAGCAGCCGGGGACAGAGTATCCTCCAGAACACTGAAGCTTTCTTT.

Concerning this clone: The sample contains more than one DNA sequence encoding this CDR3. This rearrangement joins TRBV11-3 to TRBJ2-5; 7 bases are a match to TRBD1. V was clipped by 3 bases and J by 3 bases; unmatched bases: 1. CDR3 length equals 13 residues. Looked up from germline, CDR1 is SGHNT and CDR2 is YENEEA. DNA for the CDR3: TGTGCCAGCAGCTTGGGACAGAAAGAGACCCAGTACTTC. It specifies CASSLGQKETQYF.

The CDR3 coding sequence is TGTGCCAGCAGCGATGATAGCGGGAGGGCGTTCGGCGAGCAGTACTTC. Its translation is CASSDDSGRAFGEQYF. The chain couples TRBV9 to TRBJ2-7, with 11 bases lining up with TRBD2. This CDR3 contains 16 residues. Trimming at V came to 3 bases and at J to 6 bases, leaving 11 bases not matched to a gene. The germline gives CDR1 SGDLS, CDR2 YYNGEE.

The CDR3 DNA reads TGTGCCAGCAGCTTAGGAGGGGGGTACTCCCAAGAGACCCAGTACTTC. Translating gives CASSLGGGYSQETQYF. The rearrangement uses TRBV7-2 and TRBJ2-5; D possibly matches TRBD1 or TRBD2 (6 bases each). This CDR3 is built from 16 residues. Trimming cost V 1 base and J 1 base, with 13 bases left between them. Germline V gene sequence: CDR1 SGHTA, CDR2 FQGNSA. Full variable domain (outside the CDR3, taken from reference TRBV7-2 and TRBJ2-5): GAGVSQSPSNKVTEKGKDVELRCDPISGHTALYWYRQSLGQGLEFLIYFQGNSAPDKSGLPSDRFSAERTGGSVSTLTIQRTQQEDSAVYLCASSLGGGYSQETQYFGPGTRLLVL.

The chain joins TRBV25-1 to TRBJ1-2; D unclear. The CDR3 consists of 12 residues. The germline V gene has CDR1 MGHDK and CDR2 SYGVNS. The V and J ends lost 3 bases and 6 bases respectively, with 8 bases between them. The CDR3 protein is CASSEGYHGYTF. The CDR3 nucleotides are TGTGCCAGCAGTGAGGGGTACCATGGCTACACCTTC.

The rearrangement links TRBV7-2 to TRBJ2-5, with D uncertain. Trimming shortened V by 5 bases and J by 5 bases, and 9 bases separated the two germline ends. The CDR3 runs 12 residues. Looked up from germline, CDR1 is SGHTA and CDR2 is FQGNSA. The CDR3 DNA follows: TGTGCCAGCAGCCCTTCGGCGGAGACCCAGTACTTC. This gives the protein CASSPSAETQYF.

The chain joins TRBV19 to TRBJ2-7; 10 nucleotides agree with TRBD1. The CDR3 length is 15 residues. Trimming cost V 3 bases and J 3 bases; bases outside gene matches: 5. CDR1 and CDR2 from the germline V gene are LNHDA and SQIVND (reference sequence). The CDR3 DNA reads TGTGCCAGTAGTATTTACGGACAGGGGGGCTACGAGCAGTACTTC. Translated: CASSIYGQGGYEQYF.

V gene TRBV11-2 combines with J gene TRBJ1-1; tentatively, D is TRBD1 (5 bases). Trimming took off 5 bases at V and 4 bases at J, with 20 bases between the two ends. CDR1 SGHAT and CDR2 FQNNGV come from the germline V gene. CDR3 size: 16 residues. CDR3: CASSPILTVLATEAFF. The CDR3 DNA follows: TGTGCCAGCAGCCCAATTCTGACAGTTCTGGCCACTGAAGCTTTCTTT.

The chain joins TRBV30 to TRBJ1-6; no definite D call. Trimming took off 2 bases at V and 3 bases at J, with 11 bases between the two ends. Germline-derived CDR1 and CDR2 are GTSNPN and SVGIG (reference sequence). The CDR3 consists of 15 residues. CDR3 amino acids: CAWSFGSHYNSPLHF. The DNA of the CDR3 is TGTGCCTGGAGTTTCGGGTCCCACTATAATTCACCCCTCCACTTT. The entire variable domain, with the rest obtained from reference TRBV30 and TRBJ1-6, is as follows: SQTIHQWPATLVQPVGSPLSLECTVEGTSNPNLYWYRQAAGRGLQLLFYSVGIGQISSEVPQNLSASRPQDRQFILSSKKLLLSDSGFYLCAWSFGSHYNSPLHFGNGTRLTVT.

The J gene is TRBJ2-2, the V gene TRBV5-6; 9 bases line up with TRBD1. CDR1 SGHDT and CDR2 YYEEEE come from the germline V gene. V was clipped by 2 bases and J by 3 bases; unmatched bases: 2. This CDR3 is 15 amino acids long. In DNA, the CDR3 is TGTGCCAGCAGCTTCGGGACAGGGCACACCGGGGAGCTGTTTTTT. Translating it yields CASSFGTGHTGELFF.

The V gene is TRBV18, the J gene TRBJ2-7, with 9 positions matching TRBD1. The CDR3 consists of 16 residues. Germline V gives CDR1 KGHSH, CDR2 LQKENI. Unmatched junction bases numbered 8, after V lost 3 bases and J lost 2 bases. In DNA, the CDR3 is TGTGCCAGCTCACCGCTGACAGGGGGAAGTCCCTACGAGCAGTACTTC. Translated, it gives CASSPLTGGSPYEQYF.

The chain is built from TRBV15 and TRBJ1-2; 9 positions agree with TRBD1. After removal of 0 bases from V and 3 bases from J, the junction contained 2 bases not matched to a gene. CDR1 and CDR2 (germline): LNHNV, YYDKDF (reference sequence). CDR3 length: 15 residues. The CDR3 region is CATSREDRGDYGYTF. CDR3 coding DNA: TGTGCCACCAGCAGAGAGGACAGGGGCGACTATGGCTACACCTTC.

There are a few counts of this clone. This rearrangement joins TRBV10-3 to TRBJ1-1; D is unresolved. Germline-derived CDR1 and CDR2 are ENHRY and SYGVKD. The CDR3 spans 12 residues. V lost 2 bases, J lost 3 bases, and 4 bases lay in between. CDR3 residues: CAISEADTEAFF. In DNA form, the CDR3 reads TGTGCCATCAGTGAGGCGGACACTGAAGCTTTCTTT.

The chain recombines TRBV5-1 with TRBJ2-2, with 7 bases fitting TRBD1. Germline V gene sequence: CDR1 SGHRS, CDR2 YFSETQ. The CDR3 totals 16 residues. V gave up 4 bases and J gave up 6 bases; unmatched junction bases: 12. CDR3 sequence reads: CASSLDSQGMSGELFF. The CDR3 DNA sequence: TGCGCCAGCAGCCTAGACTCACAGGGGATGTCCGGGGAGCTGTTTTTT.